This T cell receptor beta chain was documented in a study of T cell responses to AZD1222 COVID-19 vaccine. Whole-study results and caveats: Donors in the cohort were predominantly white British and more often female, and clonal diversity was possibly underestimated. Unmutated variant regions are reportedly the target of nearly half of TCRs that are spike-specific. Baseline serostatus was positive in only a handful of AZD1222 recipients.

Combined were second doses at about 4 or about 12 weeks. In the case of this clone: The antigen is unknown.

Some clones are missing from TCRdb's copy, which holds only in-frame ones; the method was immunoSEQ multiplex PCR. The table records 250,000 to 300,000 clones, 94% of them present only once. The V end lost 8 bases, the J end lost 0 bases, and 10 bases lay between the germline ends. Per germline, CDR1 LNHNV and CDR2 YYDKDF (reference sequence). The length of the CDR3 is 13 residues. The rearrangement links TRBV15 to TRBJ1-1; D is perhaps TRBD1 (5 bases). This specimen consisted of peripheral blood, obtained 28 days after the second AZD1222 dose. The receptor comes from an adult who received the AZD1222 COVID-19 vaccine. The CDR3 spells CATATGMNTEAFF. Written as DNA, the CDR3 is TGTGCCACCGCCACAGGCATGAACACTGAAGCTTTCTTT. The full variable domain, completed using reference TRBV15 and TRBJ1-1, is DAMVIQNPRYQVTQFGKPVTLSCSQTLNHNVMYWYQQKSSQAPKLLFHYYDKDFNNEADTPDNFQSRRPNTSFCFLDIRSPGLGDTAMYLCATATGMNTEAFFGQGTRLTVV.